The rows below give T cell receptor beta chains drawn from one sample of a study of blood T cell repertoires in COVID-19. Clones were sequenced by immunoSEQ multiplex PCR, and TCRdb holds only the in-frame ones, with some missing. The table has about 150,000 clones, 82% seen once; the top ten hold 12% to 15%. Sequences were obtained from peripheral blood. Receptors originate from a human donor with acute or convalescent COVID-19. The donor label of this sample is uncertain. Each CDR3 is given with its conserved first and last residue. Each record gives: D gene, clone size, V gene, CDR3 length, J gene, CDR3 protein, CDR3 DNA. A D gene is named only where the DNA matches it firmly. Size is stated for part of the rows, as once, few or many counts, or as a class when the clone is expanded.

d_call: TRBD1; clone_size: NA; v_call: TRBV14; cdr3_length: 14; j_call: TRBJ1-2; cdr3_aa: CASSPDRVSYGYTF; cdr3_nt: TGTGCCAGCAGCCCGGACAGGGTTAGCTATGGCTACACCTTC
d_call: NA; clone_size: NA; v_call: TRBV6-5; cdr3_length: 12; j_call: TRBJ1-1; cdr3_aa: CALETMNTEAFF; cdr3_nt: TGTGCCTTAGAAACTATGAACACTGAAGCTTTCTTT
d_call: NA; clone_size: NA; v_call: TRBV30; cdr3_length: 13; j_call: TRBJ1-2; cdr3_aa: CAWSVSGTGGYTF; cdr3_nt: TGTGCCTGGAGTGTCTCCGGGACTGGTGGCTACACCTTC
d_call: NA; clone_size: NA; v_call: TRBV6-4; cdr3_length: 14; j_call: TRBJ1-5; cdr3_aa: CASSDGSDFQPQHF; cdr3_nt: TGTGCCAGCAGTGACGGCAGCGACTTTCAGCCCCAGCATTTT
d_call: NA; clone_size: NA; v_call: TRBV12-3/TRBV12-4; cdr3_length: 13; j_call: TRBJ1-1; cdr3_aa: CASSPRRGTEAFF; cdr3_nt: TGTGCCAGCAGCCCCCGGAGGGGAACTGAAGCTTTCTTT
d_call: NA; clone_size: NA; v_call: TRBV30; cdr3_length: 13; j_call: TRBJ1-2; cdr3_aa: CAWTQGTFYGYTF; cdr3_nt: TGTGCCTGGACTCAGGGTACCTTCTATGGCTACACCTTC
d_call: NA; clone_size: NA; v_call: TRBV27; cdr3_length: 15; j_call: TRBJ2-7; cdr3_aa: CASRHRVGAAYEQYF; cdr3_nt: TGTGCCAGCAGACACAGGGTGGGGGCGGCCTACGAGCAGTACTTC
d_call: NA; clone_size: NA; v_call: TRBV27; cdr3_length: 14; j_call: TRBJ2-1; cdr3_aa: CASRNGGAIREQFF; cdr3_nt: TGTGCCAGCAGGAATGGGGGGGCTATTCGTGAGCAGTTCTTC
d_call: NA; clone_size: NA; v_call: TRBV15; cdr3_length: 15; j_call: TRBJ2-6; cdr3_aa: CATSFRGSGANVLTF; cdr3_nt: TGTGCCACCAGTTTCAGAGGCTCTGGGGCCAACGTCCTGACTTTC
d_call: NA; clone_size: NA; v_call: TRBV9; cdr3_length: 14; j_call: TRBJ2-2; cdr3_aa: CASSVVSATGELFF; cdr3_nt: TGTGCCAGCAGCGTAGTATCCGCGACCGGGGAGCTGTTTTTT
d_call: NA; clone_size: NA; v_call: TRBV12-3/TRBV12-4; cdr3_length: 12; j_call: TRBJ1-5; cdr3_aa: CASSRGNQPQHF; cdr3_nt: TGTGCCAGCAGCAGGGGAAATCAGCCCCAGCATTTT
d_call: TRBD1; clone_size: NA; v_call: TRBV19; cdr3_length: 12; j_call: TRBJ1-2; cdr3_aa: CATLQGASGYTF; cdr3_nt: TGTGCCACTTTACAGGGGGCGAGTGGCTACACCTTC
d_call: TRBD1; clone_size: NA; v_call: TRBV7-9; cdr3_length: 16; j_call: TRBJ1-5; cdr3_aa: CASSFGTGLRDQPQHF; cdr3_nt: TGTGCCAGCAGTTTTGGGACAGGGTTAAGGGATCAGCCCCAGCATTTT
d_call: TRBD1; clone_size: NA; v_call: TRBV19; cdr3_length: 15; j_call: TRBJ1-1; cdr3_aa: CASSQQGAGNTEAFF; cdr3_nt: TGTGCCAGTAGTCAACAGGGGGCAGGGAACACTGAAGCTTTCTTT
d_call: NA; clone_size: once; v_call: TRBV14; cdr3_length: 12; j_call: TRBJ1-6; cdr3_aa: CASSTGNSPLHF; cdr3_nt: TGTGCCTCCAGTACAGGAAATTCACCCCTCCACTTT
d_call: TRBD2; clone_size: NA; v_call: TRBV19; cdr3_length: 16; j_call: TRBJ2-1; cdr3_aa: CASRGRGASSYNEQFF; cdr3_nt: TGTGCCAGTCGAGGGCGGGGGGCTAGCTCCTACAATGAGCAGTTCTTC
d_call: TRBD1; clone_size: NA; v_call: TRBV5-5; cdr3_length: 16; j_call: TRBJ2-5; cdr3_aa: CASSPRTGPIRETQYF; cdr3_nt: TGTGCCAGCAGCCCAAGGACAGGGCCGATCCGGGAGACCCAGTACTTC
d_call: NA; clone_size: NA; v_call: TRBV6-2/TRBV6-3; cdr3_length: 16; j_call: TRBJ1-6; cdr3_aa: CASSTDSFSYNSPLHF; cdr3_nt: TGTGCCAGCAGTACGGACAGTTTCTCCTATAATTCACCCCTCCACTTT
d_call: NA; clone_size: NA; v_call: TRBV19; cdr3_length: 13; j_call: TRBJ1-1; cdr3_aa: CASSIDRDTEAFF; cdr3_nt: TGTGCCAGTAGTATAGACAGGGACACTGAAGCTTTCTTT
d_call: TRBD1; clone_size: NA; v_call: TRBV9; cdr3_length: 14; j_call: TRBJ1-5; cdr3_aa: CASSETGAARPQHF; cdr3_nt: TGTGCCAGCAGCGAGACAGGGGCTGCACGGCCCCAGCATTTT
d_call: NA; clone_size: NA; v_call: TRBV7-2; cdr3_length: 15; j_call: TRBJ1-2; cdr3_aa: CASSLRQGTHYGYTF; cdr3_nt: TGTGCCAGCAGCTTACGGCAGGGCACCCACTATGGCTACACCTTC
d_call: TRBD1; clone_size: NA; v_call: TRBV12-5; cdr3_length: 17; j_call: TRBJ1-2; cdr3_aa: CASGLDAWDREEYGYTF; cdr3_nt: TGTGCTAGTGGTTTGGACGCCTGGGACAGGGAGGAATATGGCTACACCTTC
d_call: NA; clone_size: NA; v_call: TRBV11-2; cdr3_length: 15; j_call: TRBJ2-2; cdr3_aa: CASSLEFSNTGELFF; cdr3_nt: TGTGCCAGCAGCTTAGAATTCAGTAACACCGGGGAGCTGTTTTTT
d_call: NA; clone_size: NA; v_call: TRBV6-1; cdr3_length: 12; j_call: TRBJ2-1; cdr3_aa: CASSEGGYEQFF; cdr3_nt: TGTGCCAGCAGTGAAGGGGGCTATGAGCAGTTCTTC
d_call: NA; clone_size: many; v_call: TRBV30; cdr3_length: 16; j_call: TRBJ1-1; cdr3_aa: CAWMKRRGGANTEAFF; cdr3_nt: TGTGCCTGGATGAAGAGAAGGGGGGGGGCAAACACTGAAGCTTTCTTT
d_call: TRBD1; clone_size: NA; v_call: TRBV4-2; cdr3_length: 16; j_call: TRBJ1-4; cdr3_aa: CASSQGDRGTGEKLFF; cdr3_nt: TGTGCCAGCAGCCAAGGGGACAGGGGAACTGGCGAAAAACTGTTTTTT
d_call: NA; clone_size: NA; v_call: TRBV7-2; cdr3_length: 15; j_call: TRBJ1-3; cdr3_aa: CASSSHGTSGNTIYF; cdr3_nt: TGTGCCAGCAGCTCACACGGGACATCTGGAAACACCATATATTTT
d_call: TRBD1; clone_size: NA; v_call: TRBV18; cdr3_length: 15; j_call: TRBJ1-1; cdr3_aa: CASSSFDRGNTEAFF; cdr3_nt: TGTGCCAGCTCATCCTTCGACAGGGGGAACACTGAAGCTTTCTTT
d_call: TRBD1; clone_size: few; v_call: TRBV24-1; cdr3_length: 15; j_call: TRBJ2-3; cdr3_aa: CATSDPGGRRDTQYF; cdr3_nt: TGTGCCACCAGTGATCCAGGGGGCCGGAGAGATACGCAGTATTTT
d_call: NA; clone_size: few; v_call: TRBV5-5; cdr3_length: 17; j_call: TRBJ1-3; cdr3_aa: CASSLARTDHSGNTIYF; cdr3_nt: TGTGCCAGCAGCTTGGCCAGGACAGACCACTCTGGAAACACCATATATTTT
d_call: TRBD1; clone_size: NA; v_call: TRBV2; cdr3_length: 18; j_call: TRBJ1-6; cdr3_aa: CASSLRSAGQGHNSPLHF; cdr3_nt: TGTGCCAGCAGTCTACGGTCAGCAGGACAGGGCCATAATTCACCCCTCCACTTT
d_call: NA; clone_size: NA; v_call: TRBV6-5; cdr3_length: 14; j_call: TRBJ1-1; cdr3_aa: CASTRQSVDTEAFF; cdr3_nt: TGTGCCAGCACTCGACAGAGCGTCGACACTGAAGCTTTCTTT
d_call: TRBD2; clone_size: NA; v_call: TRBV28; cdr3_length: 21; j_call: TRBJ2-1; cdr3_aa: CASSILAGGPRASGPYNEQFF; cdr3_nt: TGTGCCAGCAGTATCCTAGCGGGGGGGCCTCGGGCTTCTGGGCCGTACAATGAGCAGTTCTTC
d_call: TRBD1; clone_size: NA; v_call: TRBV10-3; cdr3_length: 13; j_call: TRBJ2-7; cdr3_aa: CAISGTGSREQYF; cdr3_nt: TGTGCCATCAGCGGGACAGGATCGAGGGAGCAGTACTTC
d_call: TRBD1; clone_size: NA; v_call: TRBV2; cdr3_length: 17; j_call: TRBJ2-2; cdr3_aa: CASSPETGGENTGELFF; cdr3_nt: TGTGCCAGCAGTCCCGAGACAGGGGGCGAGAACACCGGGGAGCTGTTTTTT
d_call: NA; clone_size: NA; v_call: TRBV6-6; cdr3_length: 13; j_call: TRBJ1-2; cdr3_aa: CASIPGIYYGYTF; cdr3_nt: TGTGCCAGCATCCCGGGAATCTACTATGGCTACACCTTC
d_call: TRBD2; clone_size: NA; v_call: TRBV4-1; cdr3_length: 16; j_call: TRBJ2-5; cdr3_aa: CASSQGSGGAVETQYF; cdr3_nt: TGCGCCAGCAGCCAAGGGAGCGGGGGGGCCGTAGAGACCCAGTACTTC
d_call: NA; clone_size: NA; v_call: TRBV3-1/TRBV3-2; cdr3_length: 14; j_call: TRBJ2-3; cdr3_aa: CASSLGAKSDTQYF; cdr3_nt: TGTGCCAGCAGCCTTGGGGCGAAGTCAGATACGCAGTATTTT
d_call: NA; clone_size: NA; v_call: TRBV6-6; cdr3_length: 14; j_call: TRBJ1-2; cdr3_aa: CASSYIVGGGGYTF; cdr3_nt: TGTGCCAGCAGTTATATAGTAGGGGGTGGTGGCTACACCTTC
d_call: NA; clone_size: NA; v_call: TRBV5-1; cdr3_length: 14; j_call: TRBJ2-3; cdr3_aa: CASRQGISTDTQYF; cdr3_nt: TGCGCCAGCAGACAGGGCATTAGCACAGATACGCAGTATTTT
d_call: NA; clone_size: NA; v_call: TRBV19; cdr3_length: 13; j_call: TRBJ1-5; cdr3_aa: CATRSQGERPQHF; cdr3_nt: TGTGCCACCCGGTCCCAGGGCGAGCGGCCCCAGCATTTT
d_call: TRBD1; clone_size: NA; v_call: TRBV4-1; cdr3_length: 14; j_call: TRBJ1-2; cdr3_aa: CASSQLDRGLGYTF; cdr3_nt: TGCGCCAGCAGCCAACTCGACAGGGGGCTTGGCTACACCTTC
d_call: NA; clone_size: few; v_call: TRBV5-6; cdr3_length: 14; j_call: TRBJ1-3; cdr3_aa: CASSLLDSGNTIYF; cdr3_nt: TGTGCCAGCAGCTTGTTAGATTCTGGAAACACCATATATTTT
d_call: TRBD1; clone_size: NA; v_call: TRBV11-2; cdr3_length: 13; j_call: TRBJ1-2; cdr3_aa: CASSPGTGHGYTF; cdr3_nt: TGTGCCAGCAGCCCAGGGACAGGCCATGGCTACACCTTC
d_call: TRBD2; clone_size: NA; v_call: TRBV5-1; cdr3_length: 16; j_call: TRBJ2-1; cdr3_aa: CASSLERLAGGGEQFF; cdr3_nt: TGCGCCAGCAGCTTGGAACGGCTAGCGGGAGGTGGTGAGCAGTTCTTC
d_call: NA; clone_size: NA; v_call: TRBV19; cdr3_length: 14; j_call: TRBJ1-1; cdr3_aa: CASSRGRGNTEAFF; cdr3_nt: TGTGCCAGTAGCCGAGGGCGGGGGAACACTGAAGCTTTCTTT
d_call: NA; clone_size: NA; v_call: TRBV7-2; cdr3_length: 18; j_call: TRBJ1-5; cdr3_aa: CASSLEGGRSRHNQPQHF; cdr3_nt: TGTGCCAGCAGCTTAGAAGGAGGCCGGTCCCGCCACAATCAGCCCCAGCATTTT
d_call: NA; clone_size: NA; v_call: TRBV5-8; cdr3_length: 16; j_call: TRBJ1-4; cdr3_aa: CASSRGTGATNEKLFF; cdr3_nt: TGTGCCAGCAGCCGGGGGACGGGTGCAACTAATGAAAAACTGTTTTTT
d_call: NA; clone_size: NA; v_call: TRBV19; cdr3_length: 15; j_call: TRBJ2-7; cdr3_aa: CASSIRGSGSYEQYF; cdr3_nt: TGTGCCAGTAGTATCCGGGGTTCGGGGAGCTACGAGCAGTACTTC
d_call: TRBD1; clone_size: once; v_call: TRBV6-6; cdr3_length: 14; j_call: TRBJ1-4; cdr3_aa: CASSPQGASEKLFF; cdr3_nt: TGTGCCAGCAGTCCACAGGGGGCGAGTGAAAAACTGTTTTTT
d_call: NA; clone_size: once; v_call: TRBV11-2; cdr3_length: 15; j_call: TRBJ1-3; cdr3_aa: CASSSGETSGNTIYF; cdr3_nt: TGTGCCAGCAGCTCCGGTGAAACTTCTGGAAACACCATATATTTT
d_call: NA; clone_size: NA; v_call: TRBV7-2; cdr3_length: 13; j_call: TRBJ2-3; cdr3_aa: CASSLPITDTQYF; cdr3_nt: TGTGCCAGCAGCTTGCCTATCACAGATACGCAGTATTTT
d_call: TRBD2; clone_size: NA; v_call: TRBV5-1; cdr3_length: 16; j_call: TRBJ2-1; cdr3_aa: CASSLFTSGGLEEQFF; cdr3_nt: TGCGCCAGCAGCTTGTTTACTAGCGGGGGATTGGAGGAGCAGTTCTTC
d_call: TRBD2; clone_size: NA; v_call: TRBV19; cdr3_length: 16; j_call: TRBJ2-3; cdr3_aa: CASSVNGGVVGDTQYF; cdr3_nt: TGTGCCAGTAGTGTTAACGGGGGGGTAGTTGGAGATACGCAGTATTTT
d_call: TRBD1; clone_size: NA; v_call: TRBV18; cdr3_length: 16; j_call: TRBJ1-2; cdr3_aa: CASSPGTGGASGGYTF; cdr3_nt: TGTGCCAGCTCACCTGGGACAGGGGGCGCTTCGGGTGGCTACACCTTC